Included here is one T cell receptor (beta chain) sequence, with context. The target antigen is unknown. Its ends do not fully match the called genes, so a read error is possible. These data come from a study of vaccination and CD4 T cells after COVID-19. On the study more broadly: Following dose two, a median about 70 days (range 14 to 241) passed before post-vaccine samples were taken.

Documented treatment: approximately 11-day PBMC culture with coronavirus spike peptide pools or control peptides (ViraFEST assay). ViraFEST enlarged antigen-specific T cell populations with peptide pools and afterwards sequenced TCRs. Positive PCR tests were logged from March through December 2020, ahead of US Alpha, Beta and Delta variants. This CDR3 has 14 amino acids. CDR1 is MNHEY, CDR2 SMNVEV, per germline (reference sequence). Sequence data for DNA of cultured CD4+ T cells were generated by the Oncomine TCR Beta short-read assay. TCRdb re-derived calls from the PCR reads in MiXCR, one entry per CDR3 protein. The sample lists more than 9,500 distinct CDR3 sequences, 50% occurring once.

V is TRBV27 and J is TRBJ2-1; 7 bases line up with TRBD2. Source material: CD4+ T cells from blood, cultured in vitro. The TCR originated in a human donor who had recovered from COVID-19. The CDR3 DNA reads TGTGCCAGCAGTTTACAGCGGGAAGGCGGAATTTTGATCTTC. It specifies CASSLQREGGILIF.